The 15 T cell receptor beta chains reported below all come from one sample, sequenced in a study of blood T cell repertoires in COVID-19. The table came from immunoSEQ multiplex PCR; TCRdb's copy has only in-frame clones and leaves some out. The data contain hundreds of thousands of clones, approximately 87% of them singletons. The sample consisted of peripheral blood. The receptors derive from a woman aged 60-75 years with COVID-19, enrolled during active disease.

V is TRBV24-1 and J is TRBJ1-6, with 8 bases that match TRBD1. The CDR3 runs 16 residues. Germline CDR1 is KGHDR and CDR2 is SFDVKD. J was trimmed by 7 bases and V by 2 bases; bases with no gene match: 6. CDR3 amino acids: CATSDSTGTGNSPLHF. The CDR3 DNA reads as TGTGCCACCAGTGATTCTACCGGGACAGGCAATTCACCCCTCCACTTT.

V is TRBV6-2 or TRBV6-3 and J is TRBJ1-2; TRBD1 matches 10 bases. This CDR3 spans 16 amino acids. V shed 5 bases, J shed 2 bases, and the junction held 8 bases outside the gene matches. CDR1 and CDR2 from the germline V gene are MNHEY and SVGEGT. CDR3 residues: CASSTDPGQGNYGYTF. DNA of the CDR3: TGTGCCAGCAGTACGGATCCGGGACAGGGGAACTATGGCTACACCTTC.

The chain employs TRBV6-5 and TRBJ1-1, with D possibly matching TRBD1 (5 bases). CDR1 is MNHEY, CDR2 SVGAGI, per germline. The CDR3 is made up of 15 amino acids. Deletions cut 0 bases from V and 2 bases from J, with 10 bases between. In DNA form, the CDR3 reads TGTGCCAGCAGTTACTCCCCCAGGGATAACACTGAAGCTTTCTTT. Translation gives CASSYSPRDNTEAFF.

This clone was detected only once. The rearrangement joins TRBV4-1 to TRBJ1-2; possible D gene TRBD1, 6 bases. Trimming left V 0 bases short and J 4 bases short, with 30 bases between. The CDR3 totals 21 residues. The V gene's germline CDR1 is MGHRA and CDR2 YSYEKL. The CDR3 DNA reads as TGCGCCAGCAGCCAAGATAAGTCAGTCGGGAACAGGGCGAGTTACGGCTATGGCTACACCTTC. This codes for CASSQDKSVGNRASYGYGYTF.

This chain links TRBV6-5 with TRBJ1-2; 10 bases match TRBD1. CDR1 and CDR2 from the germline V gene are MNHEY and SVGAGI. The CDR3 has 15 amino acids. The trim removed 8 bases at V and 0 bases at J, leaving 6 bases unmatched. CDR3 sequence reads: CASRDRGFTNYGYTF. The CDR3 DNA reads TGTGCCAGCCGGGACAGGGGATTTACTAACTATGGCTACACCTTC.

V usage is TRBV10-2 and J usage is TRBJ1-2; 8 nucleotides match TRBD1. The CDR3 is 12 residues long. V lost 8 bases, J lost 2 bases, and 1 base stayed unmatched. In germline, CDR1 is WSHSY, CDR2 SAAADI. The CDR3: CASAGGNYGYTF. The CDR3, as DNA: TGCGCCAGCGCAGGGGGCAACTATGGCTACACCTTC.

V is TRBV28 and J is TRBJ1-1; D uncertain. The CDR3 extends over 13 amino acids. The V gene's germline CDR1 is MDHEN and CDR2 SYDVKM. Trimming pared 2 bases from V and 6 bases from J, leaving 10 bases between. CDR3 nucleotide sequence: TGTGCCAGCAGTTTACCTCCCCCGGCTGAAGCTTTCTTT. Protein sequence: CASSLPPPAEAFF.

The chain carries TRBV5-1 and TRBJ2-2; D is unresolved. V was trimmed by 3 bases and J by 0 bases, leaving 6 bases between them. Germline-derived CDR1 and CDR2 are SGHRS and YFSETQ. CDR3 size: 14 residues. The CDR3 bases are TGCGCCAGCAGCTCCAAATCGAACACCGGGGAGCTGTTTTTT. Encoded protein: CASSSKSNTGELFF.

The chain links TRBV14 to TRBJ2-3, with 14 bases matching TRBD2. In germline, CDR1 is SGHDN, CDR2 FVKESK. The CDR3 totals 16 residues. V trimming: 3 bases; J trimming: 6 bases; junction bases outside the gene matches: 5. The CDR3 is CASSHPRTSGGDTQYF. The CDR3 region has the DNA TGTGCCAGCAGCCATCCCCGGACTAGCGGGGGGGATACGCAGTATTTT.

V usage is TRBV9 and J usage is TRBJ2-3, with TRBD2 matching over 12 bases. The V gene end was trimmed by 3 bases and the J gene end by 4 bases; junction bases not matched to a gene: 12. This CDR3 comprises 18 residues. CDR1 is SGDLS and CDR2 is YYNGEE in the germline V gene. CDR3 amino acids: CASSAPAGLAGNADTQYF. The CDR3 DNA follows: TGTGCCAGCAGCGCCCCCGCTGGACTAGCGGGGAACGCAGATACGCAGTATTTT.

This clone was recorded only once. V usage is TRBV18 and J usage is TRBJ2-5; 7 bases match TRBD2. The CDR3 has 14 residues. With V trimmed by 4 bases and J by 8 bases, 10 bases remained unmatched. CDR1 and CDR2 from the germline V gene are KGHSH and LQKENI. The CDR3 region is CASSHRDYKRTQYF. The CDR3 DNA follows: TGTGCCAGCTCACACCGGGACTACAAGAGAACCCAGTACTTC.

The rearrangement joins TRBV4-1 to TRBJ2-7; D possibly corresponds to TRBD1 (7 bases). Between the trimmed V and J ends, which lost 3 bases and 0 bases, there was a span of 15 bases. The germline gives CDR1 MGHRA, CDR2 YSYEKL. The CDR3 spans 16 residues. The CDR3 sequence: CASSQEGQKSSYEQYF. The CDR3 DNA reads as TGCGCCAGCAGCCAGGAGGGACAGAAAAGCTCCTACGAGCAGTACTTC.

This chain links TRBV7-2 with TRBJ2-2; tentative D call: TRBD2 (6 bases). V gave up 1 base and J gave up 4 bases, with 13 bases separating them. CDR1 and CDR2 (germline): SGHTA, FQGNSA. This CDR3 is built from 16 residues. The CDR3 sequence is CASSLVVGLGTGELFF. In DNA form, the CDR3 reads TGTGCCAGCAGCTTAGTGGTGGGACTGGGCACCGGGGAGCTGTTTTTT.

This chain connects TRBV9 to TRBJ1-3; TRBD1 matches 7 bases. From germline, CDR1 is SGDLS and CDR2 YYNGEE. There are 16 residues in the CDR3. Losses at the gene ends were 0 bases for V and 3 bases for J; bases not matched to a gene: 6. CDR3 sequence (DNA): TGTGCCAGCAGCGTAGTAGGACAGGCAATTGGAAACACCATATATTTT. It yields the protein CASSVVGQAIGNTIYF.

DNA for the CDR3: TGTGCCACCAGTGGCCCCGGGACTGATCACAATCAGCCCCAGCATTTT. This codes for CATSGPGTDHNQPQHF. The V and J genes are TRBV24-1 and TRBJ1-5, with D possibly being TRBD1 (5 bases). The CDR3 has 16 amino acids. CDR1 KGHDR and CDR2 SFDVKD come from the germline V gene. Deletions cut 5 bases from V and 3 bases from J, with 16 bases between.